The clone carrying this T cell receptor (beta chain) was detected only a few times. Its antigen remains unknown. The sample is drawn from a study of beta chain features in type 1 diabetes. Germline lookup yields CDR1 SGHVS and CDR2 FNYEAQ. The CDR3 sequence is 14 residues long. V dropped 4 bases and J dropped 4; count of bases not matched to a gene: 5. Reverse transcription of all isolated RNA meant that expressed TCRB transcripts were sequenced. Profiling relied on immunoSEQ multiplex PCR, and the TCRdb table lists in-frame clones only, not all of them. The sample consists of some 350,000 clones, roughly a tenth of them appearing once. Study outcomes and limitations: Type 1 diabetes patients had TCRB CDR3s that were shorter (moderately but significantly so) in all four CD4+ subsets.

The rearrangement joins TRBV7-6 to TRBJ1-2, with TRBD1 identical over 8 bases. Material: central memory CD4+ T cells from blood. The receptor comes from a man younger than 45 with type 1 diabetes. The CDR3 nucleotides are TGTGCCAGCAGCTCCGATACAGGGGGCTATGGCTACACCTTC. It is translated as CASSSDTGGYGYTF.